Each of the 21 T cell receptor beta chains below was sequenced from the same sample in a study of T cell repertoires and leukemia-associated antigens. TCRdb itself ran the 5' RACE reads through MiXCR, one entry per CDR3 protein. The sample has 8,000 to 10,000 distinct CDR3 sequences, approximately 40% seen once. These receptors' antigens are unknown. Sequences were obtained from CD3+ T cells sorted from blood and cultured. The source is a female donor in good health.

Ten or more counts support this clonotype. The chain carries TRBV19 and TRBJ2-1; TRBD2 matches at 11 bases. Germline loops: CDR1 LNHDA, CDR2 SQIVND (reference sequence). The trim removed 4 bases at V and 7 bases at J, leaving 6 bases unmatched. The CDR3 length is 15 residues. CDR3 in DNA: TGTGCCAGTAGTAAACTAGCGGGAGTATCGAATGAGCAGTTCTTC. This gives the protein CASSKLAGVSNEQFF.

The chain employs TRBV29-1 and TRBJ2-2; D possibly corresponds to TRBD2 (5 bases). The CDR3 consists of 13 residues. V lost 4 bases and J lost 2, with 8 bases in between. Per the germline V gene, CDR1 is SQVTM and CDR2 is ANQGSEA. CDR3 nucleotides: TGCAGCGTTGGAGGGCCTAACACCGGGGAGCTGTTTTTT. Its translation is CSVGGPNTGELFF.

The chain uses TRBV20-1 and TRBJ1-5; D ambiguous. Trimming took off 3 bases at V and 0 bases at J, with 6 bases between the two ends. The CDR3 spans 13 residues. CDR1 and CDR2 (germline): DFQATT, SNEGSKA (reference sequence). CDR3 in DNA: TGCAGTGCTAGCCAGAATAGCAATCAGCCCCAGCATTTT. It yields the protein CSASQNSNQPQHF.

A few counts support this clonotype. The CDR3 nucleotides read TGCAGTGCTAGACTGCGGGAGTACGAGCAGTACTTC. This gives the protein CSARLREYEQYF. This chain uses TRBV20-1 with TRBJ2-7; TRBD2 matches 7 bases. The CDR3 has 12 amino acids. Germline assignment: CDR1 DFQATT and CDR2 SNEGSKA (reference sequence). Trimming took 2 bases from V and 4 from J; bases not matched to a gene: 2.

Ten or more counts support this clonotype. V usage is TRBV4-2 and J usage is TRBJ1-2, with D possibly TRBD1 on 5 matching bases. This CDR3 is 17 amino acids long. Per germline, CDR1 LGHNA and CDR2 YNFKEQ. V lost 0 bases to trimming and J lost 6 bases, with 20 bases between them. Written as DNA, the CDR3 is TGTGCCAGCAGCCAAGAACGGATGGGGCCCCAGCAGGATGGCTACACCTTC. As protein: CASSQERMGPQQDGYTF.

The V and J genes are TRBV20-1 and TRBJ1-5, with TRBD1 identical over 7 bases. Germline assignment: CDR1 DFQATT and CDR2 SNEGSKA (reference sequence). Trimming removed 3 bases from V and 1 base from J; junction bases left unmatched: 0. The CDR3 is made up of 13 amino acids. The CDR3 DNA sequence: TGCAGTGCTAGGGGACAGAGCAATCAGCCCCAGCATTTT. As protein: CSARGQSNQPQHF.

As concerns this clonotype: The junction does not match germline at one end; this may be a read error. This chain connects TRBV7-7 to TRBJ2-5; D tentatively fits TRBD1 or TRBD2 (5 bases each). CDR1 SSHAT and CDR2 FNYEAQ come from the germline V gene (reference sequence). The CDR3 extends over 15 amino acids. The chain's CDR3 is CASSLGTEKRETQYF. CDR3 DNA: TGTGCTAGCAGCTTAGGGACGGAGAAGAGAGAGACCCAGTACTTC.

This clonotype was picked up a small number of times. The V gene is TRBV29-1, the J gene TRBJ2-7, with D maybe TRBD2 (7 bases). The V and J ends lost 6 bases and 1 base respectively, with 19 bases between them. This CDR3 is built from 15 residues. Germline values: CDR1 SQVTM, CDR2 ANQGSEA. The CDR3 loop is CSVAQGRDGSYEQYF. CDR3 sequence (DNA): TGCAGCGTCGCCCAGGGGAGGGACGGTTCCTACGAGCAGTACTTC.

The CDR3 loop is CASSYEVTSGRTSVSYNEQFF. CDR3 nucleotides: TGTGCCAGCAGTTACGAGGTCACTAGCGGGAGGACAAGCGTCTCCTACAATGAGCAGTTCTTC. This chain uses TRBV6-5 with TRBJ2-1, with 12 bases aligning to TRBD2. Germline values: CDR1 MNHEY, CDR2 SVGAGI. There are 21 residues in the CDR3. Trimming cost V 2 bases and J 0 bases; bases outside gene matches: 14.

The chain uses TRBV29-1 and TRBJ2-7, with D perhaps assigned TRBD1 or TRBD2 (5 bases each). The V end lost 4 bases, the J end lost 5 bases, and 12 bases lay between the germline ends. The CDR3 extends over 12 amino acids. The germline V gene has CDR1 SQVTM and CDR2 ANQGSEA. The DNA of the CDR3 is TGCAGCGTTGGTGGGGGTTCCCACGAGCAGTACTTC. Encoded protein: CSVGGGSHEQYF.

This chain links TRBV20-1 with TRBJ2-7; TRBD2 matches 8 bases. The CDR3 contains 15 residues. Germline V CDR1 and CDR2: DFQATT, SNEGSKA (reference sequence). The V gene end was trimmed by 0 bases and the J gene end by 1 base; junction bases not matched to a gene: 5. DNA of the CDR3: TGCAGTGCTAGAGATAGGATAGCGGGGTCCTACGAGCAGTACTTC. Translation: CSARDRIAGSYEQYF.

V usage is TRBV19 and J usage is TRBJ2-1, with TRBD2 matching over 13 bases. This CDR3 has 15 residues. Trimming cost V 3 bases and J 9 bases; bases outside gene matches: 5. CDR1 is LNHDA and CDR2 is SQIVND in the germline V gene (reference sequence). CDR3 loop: CASSMGTSGKGEQFF. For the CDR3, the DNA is TGTGCCAGTAGTATGGGGACTAGCGGGAAAGGTGAGCAGTTCTTC.

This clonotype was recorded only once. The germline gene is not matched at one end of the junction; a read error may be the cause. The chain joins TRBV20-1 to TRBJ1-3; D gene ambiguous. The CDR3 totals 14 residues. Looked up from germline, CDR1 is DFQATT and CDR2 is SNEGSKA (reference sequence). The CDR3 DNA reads TGCAGTGCTAGATATGAGAACTCTGGGAACACCATATATTTT. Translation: CSARYENSGNTIYF.

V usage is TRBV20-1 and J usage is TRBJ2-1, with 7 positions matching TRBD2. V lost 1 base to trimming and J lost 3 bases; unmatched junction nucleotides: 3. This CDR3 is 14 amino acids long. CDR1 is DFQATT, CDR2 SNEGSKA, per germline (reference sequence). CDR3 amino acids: CSARGGRDYNEQFF. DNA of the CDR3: TGCAGTGCTAGAGGAGGGAGGGACTACAATGAGCAGTTCTTC.

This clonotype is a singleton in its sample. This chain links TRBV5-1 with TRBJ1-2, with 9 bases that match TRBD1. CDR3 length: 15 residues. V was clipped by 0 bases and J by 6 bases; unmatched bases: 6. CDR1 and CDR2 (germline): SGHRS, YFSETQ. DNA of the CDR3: TGCGCCAGCAGCTTGGACTCCGGGACAGGGAATGGCTACACCTTC. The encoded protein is CASSLDSGTGNGYTF.

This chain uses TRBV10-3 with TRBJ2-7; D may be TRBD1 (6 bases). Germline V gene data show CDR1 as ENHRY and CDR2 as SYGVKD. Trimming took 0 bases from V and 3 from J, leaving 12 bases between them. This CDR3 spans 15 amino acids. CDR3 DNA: TGTGCCATCAGTGAGTCGAGGGGGAATGACTACGAGCAGTACTTC. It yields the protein CAISESRGNDYEQYF.

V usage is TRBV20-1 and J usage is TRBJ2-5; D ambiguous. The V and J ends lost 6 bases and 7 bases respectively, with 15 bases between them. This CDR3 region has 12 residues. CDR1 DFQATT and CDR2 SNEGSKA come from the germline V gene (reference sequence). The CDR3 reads CSADPRGRTQYF. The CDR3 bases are TGCAGTGCCGACCCTCGAGGCAGGACCCAGTACTTC.

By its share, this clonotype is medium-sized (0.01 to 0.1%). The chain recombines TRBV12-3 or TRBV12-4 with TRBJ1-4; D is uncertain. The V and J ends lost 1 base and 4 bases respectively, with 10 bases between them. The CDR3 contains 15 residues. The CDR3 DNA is TGTGCCAGCAGTTTAGGAGCCAGGAATAATGAAAAACTGTTTTTT. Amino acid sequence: CASSLGARNNEKLFF.

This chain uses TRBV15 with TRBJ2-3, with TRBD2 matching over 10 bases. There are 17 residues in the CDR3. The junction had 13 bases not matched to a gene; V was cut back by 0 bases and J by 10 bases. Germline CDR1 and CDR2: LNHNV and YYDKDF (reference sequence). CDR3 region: CATSREQGLAREPAQYF. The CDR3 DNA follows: TGTGCCACCAGCAGAGAGCAGGGACTAGCGAGAGAACCGGCGCAGTATTTT.

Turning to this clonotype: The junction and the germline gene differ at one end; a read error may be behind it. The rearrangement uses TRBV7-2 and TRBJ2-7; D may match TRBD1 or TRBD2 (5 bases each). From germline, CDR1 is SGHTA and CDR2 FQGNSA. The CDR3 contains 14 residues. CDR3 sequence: CATSPVGVGSGQYF. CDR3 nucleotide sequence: TGTGCCACCAGCCCCGTGGGGGTGGGGAGCGGGCAGTACTTC.

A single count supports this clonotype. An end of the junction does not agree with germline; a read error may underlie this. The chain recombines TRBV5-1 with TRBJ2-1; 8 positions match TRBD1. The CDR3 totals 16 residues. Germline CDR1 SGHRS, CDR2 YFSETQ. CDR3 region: CASGLDLARGQVEQFF. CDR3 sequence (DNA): TGCGCCAGCGGCTTGGATCTCGCCAGGGGGCAAGTTGAGCAGTTCTTC.